This TCR beta chain was sequenced for a study of shared clonotypes between healthy human individuals. Study in general: CD4 naive and memory got three plates each, CD8 naive two, CD8 memory one. Study-wide results and caveats: Generally, naive subsets (rather than memory subsets) showed larger estimated richness. Clonotype sharing across a few donors was observed for around 4.5% of naive CD4 clonotypes.

A note on this clone: Its antigen is unidentified.

The CDR3 contains 17 residues. V lost 1 base and J lost 2, with 17 bases in between. Germline CDR1 reads MGHDK; CDR2 reads SYGVNS. The data were produced by immunoSEQ multiplex PCR, yet TCRdb's version contains in-frame clones alone and is incomplete. Of around 1.9 million clones listed, approximately 92% are singletons. Naive CD8 isolation took CD45RO-negative cells positively selected for CCR7 and excluded terminally differentiated effector memory CD45RA+ cells. The TCR sequence derives from a man between 18 and 35 years old in good health. Some clones in this sample may be carry-over from other donors' samples. The chain links TRBV25-1 to TRBJ2-5, with D perhaps TRBD2 (6 bases). Material: naive CD8+ T cells from PBMCs. DNA of the CDR3: TGTGCCAGCAGTGAATTTGCGGGATGGGGGATTCAAGAGACCCAGTACTTC. Translating gives CASSEFAGWGIQETQYF.